These 14 T cell receptor beta chains share one sample of origin, sequenced in a study of blood T cell repertoires in COVID-19. Repertoires were generated with immunoSEQ multiplex PCR, while TCRdb's copy carries only in-frame clones and drops some. The sample lists about 50,000 clones; around 83% were seen once. Sequencing was done on a sample of peripheral blood. The receptor set was obtained from an elderly woman with acute or convalescent COVID-19.

This chain links TRBV5-1 with TRBJ2-1, with 12 bases lining up with TRBD2. J was trimmed by 4 bases and V by 3 bases; bases with no gene match: 5. The CDR3 covers 16 residues. CDR1 is SGHRS, CDR2 YFSETQ, per germline. This chain's CDR3 is CASSSRTSGAYNEQFF. CDR3 bases: TGCGCCAGCAGCTCCCGGACTAGCGGGGCATACAATGAGCAGTTCTTC.

The chain links TRBV6-5 to TRBJ1-4; D is undetermined. The CDR3 has 14 residues. Germline V gene sequence: CDR1 MNHEY, CDR2 SVGAGI. V shed 4 bases and J shed 3 bases, with 9 bases lying between them. CDR3 DNA sequence: TGTGCCAGCAGTTTACAGCGGGCTAATGAAAAACTGTTTTTT. Translated: CASSLQRANEKLFF.

This chain uses TRBV11-2 with TRBJ1-2; no reliable D call. Per the germline V gene, CDR1 is SGHAT and CDR2 is FQNNGV. V shed 5 bases and J shed 3 bases, with 10 bases lying between them. The CDR3 length is 13 residues. The CDR3 nucleotides are TGTGCCAGCAGCCCCAGTCCCGACTATGGCTACACCTTC. It yields the protein CASSPSPDYGYTF.

The chain combines TRBV13 with TRBJ1-2, with 7 positions matching TRBD1. The CDR3 runs to 15 residues. Germline V gives CDR1 PRHDT, CDR2 FYEKMQ (reference sequence). V was pared by 3 bases and J by 4 bases, with 8 bases of the junction left unmatched. The CDR3 sequence is CASSFRQGQGYGYTF. CDR3 nucleotide sequence: TGTGCCAGCAGCTTCCGACAGGGTCAAGGCTATGGCTACACCTTC.

Only a few counts were recorded for this clone. Written as DNA, the CDR3 is TGTGCCAGCAGCCGCCCAAGTCAGCGGGGGAGGTCCTACAATGAGCAGTTCTTC. Translating it yields CASSRPSQRGRSYNEQFF. The chain links TRBV3-1 (or the pseudogene TRBV3-2) to TRBJ2-1, with TRBD2 matching 8 bases. The CDR3 length is 18 residues. Losses at the gene ends were 4 bases for V and 1 base for J; bases not matched to a gene: 12. Germline assignment: CDR1 LGHDT and CDR2 YNNKEL (reference sequence).

The chain links TRBV6-4 to TRBJ1-1, with unresolved D. CDR1 is MRHNA and CDR2 is SNTAGT in the germline V gene. V lost 2 bases to trimming and J lost 3 bases, with 16 bases between them. This CDR3 is built from 16 residues. CDR3 sequence reads: CASSDKVRGSHTEAFF. Here the CDR3 DNA reads TGTGCCAGCAGTGACAAGGTCCGGGGATCGCACACTGAAGCTTTCTTT.

V gene TRBV13 combines with J gene TRBJ2-2; D not resolved. CDR1 PRHDT and CDR2 FYEKMQ come from the germline V gene (reference sequence). Trimming took off 4 bases at V and 6 bases at J, with 12 bases between the two ends. The CDR3 sequence is 14 residues long. This CDR3 reads CASSSGPSAGELFF. For the CDR3, the DNA is TGTGCCAGCAGCTCGGGTCCCTCAGCCGGGGAGCTGTTTTTT. Looking up the rest from reference TRBV13 and TRBJ2-2 gives the full variable domain: AAGVIQSPRHLIKEKRETATLKCYPIPRHDTVYWYQQGPGQDPQFLISFYEKMQSDKGSIPDRFSAQQFSDYHSELNMSSLELGDSALYFCASSSGPSAGELFFGEGSRLTVL.

This chain uses TRBV5-1 with TRBJ1-3; 9 nucleotides line up with TRBD1. The length of the CDR3 is 14 residues. The germline V gene encodes CDR1 SGHRS and CDR2 YFSETQ. The V segment lost 4 bases and the J segment 4 bases; nucleotides outside the gene matches: 3. This CDR3 is CASSAGTGGNTIYF. CDR3 bases: TGCGCCAGCAGCGCGGGGACAGGGGGAAACACCATATATTTT.

About this clone: The same CDR3 arises from other DNA sequences in this sample as well. The chain employs TRBV24-1 and TRBJ2-3, with a weak D call TRBD2 (6 bases). V dropped 4 bases and J dropped 2 bases, with 12 bases sitting between them. Germline V gives CDR1 KGHDR, CDR2 SFDVKD. CDR3 length equals 15 residues. Here the CDR3 reads CATSDPRTTTDTQYF. The CDR3 DNA reads TGTGCCACCAGTGACCCCCGGACTACCACAGATACGCAGTATTTT.

The rearrangement links TRBV18 to TRBJ1-6; 7 nucleotides match TRBD1. The CDR3 runs 15 residues. Germline CDR1 is KGHSH and CDR2 is LQKENI. With V trimmed by 4 bases and J by 9 bases, 9 bases remained unmatched. The CDR3 spells CASSRDSLFSSPLHF. CDR3 in DNA: TGTGCCAGCTCACGGGACAGTTTATTTTCTTCACCCCTCCACTTT. Full variable domain (remainder filled in from reference TRBV18 and TRBJ1-6): NAGVMQNPRHLVRRRGQEARLRCSPMKGHSHVYWYRQLPEEGLKFMVYLQKENIIDESGMPKERFSAEFPKEGPSILRIQQVVRGDSAAYFCASSRDSLFSSPLHFGNGTRLTVT.

This rearrangement joins TRBV6-5 to TRBJ2-1; D is perhaps TRBD2 (5 bases). Germline CDR1 reads MNHEY; CDR2 reads SVGAGI. V lost 7 bases to trimming and J lost 1 base, with 11 bases between them. This CDR3 has 14 residues. CDR3 amino acids: CASTGDSSYNEQFF. CDR3 DNA sequence: TGTGCCAGCACCGGGGATTCATCCTACAATGAGCAGTTCTTC.

The table lists this clone with a few counts. V usage is TRBV29-1 and J usage is TRBJ1-1; TRBD1 agrees at 7 bases. The CDR3 spans 14 residues. The germline V gene encodes CDR1 SQVTM and CDR2 ANQGSEA. The trim removed 6 bases at V and 6 bases at J, leaving 13 bases unmatched. The CDR3 loop reads CSVAPGQQPPEAFF. CDR3 DNA: TGCAGCGTCGCACCGGGACAGCAGCCGCCTGAAGCTTTCTTT.

This sequence joins TRBV18 and TRBJ1-4; 7 positions match TRBD1. Looked up from germline, CDR1 is KGHSH and CDR2 is LQKENI. V lost 4 bases, J lost 10 bases, and 9 bases stayed unmatched. The CDR3 contains 14 residues. CDR3 in DNA: TGTGCCAGCTCACAACAGGGGCTGGAGGGAAAACTGTTTTTT. Its protein product is CASSQQGLEGKLFF.

The gene calls are TRBV11-2 and TRBJ1-6; D is uncertain. CDR1 is SGHAT, CDR2 FQNNGV, per germline. V dropped 0 bases and J dropped 8 bases, with 11 bases sitting between them. CDR3 length equals 15 residues. DNA for the CDR3: TGTGCCAGCAGCTTAGATCCGGGTTGGGATTCACCCCTCCACTTT. The encoded protein is CASSLDPGWDSPLHF.